This T cell receptor beta chain is from a study of blood T cell repertoires in COVID-19. One Seattle source followed patients from active infection through their disease course. This CDR3 region has 18 residues. From germline, CDR1 is SEHNR and CDR2 FQNEAQ (reference sequence). The V and J ends lost 4 bases and 1 base, in that order; junction bases with no gene match: 8. Repertoires were generated with immunoSEQ multiplex PCR, while TCRdb's copy carries only in-frame clones and drops some. The data contain roughly 190,000 clones, 90% to 95% of them singletons. This chain connects TRBV7-9 to TRBJ1-4, with TRBD1 matching over 11 bases. The sequencing sample was made of peripheral blood. This clonotype was obtained from a man aged 30 to 39 with COVID-19, enrolled during active disease. The CDR3 sequence: CASSSGGQGALTNEKLFF. CDR3 bases: TGTGCCAGCAGCTCGGGCGGACAGGGGGCATTAACTAATGAAAAACTGTTTTTT.